This T cell receptor (beta chain) was identified during a study of control samples from healthy donors and cancer patients. Using immunoSEQ multiplex PCR, the repertoire was profiled, and TCRdb retains in-frame clones only, with some absent. Here the sample spans under 100,000 clones, 85% to 90% being singletons. This TCR came from a woman aged 45 to 65 with colorectal cancer. Input material: PBMCs.

DNA of the CDR3: TGTGCCTGGAGTACCGGGACAGGGATAGTAAATTCACCCCTCCACTTT. Encoded protein: CAWSTGTGIVNSPLHF. V gene TRBV30 combines with J gene TRBJ1-6; 9 positions agree with TRBD1. CDR3 length: 16 amino acids. The V and J ends lost 2 bases and 7 bases, in that order; junction bases with no gene match: 9. In germline, CDR1 is GTSNPN, CDR2 SVGIG (reference sequence).